The clone carrying this T cell receptor beta chain was counted between two and nine times. Its antigen is not known. V dropped 0 bases and J dropped 0 bases, with 10 bases sitting between them. CDR3 length equals 15 residues. Germline V gene sequence: CDR1 SGHRS, CDR2 YFSETQ. The repertoire was sequenced with immunoSEQ multiplex PCR; TCRdb's copy has only in-frame clones and lacks some. The profile shows about 23,000 clones, 58% of them singletons. This record comes from a study of radiation and T cells in renal cell carcinoma. Study conclusions and caveats: In nephrectomy-only tumors, top 100 clonotypes averaged roughly 40%, versus approximately 50% irradiated.

The treatment: treatment-naive control, cytoreductive nephrectomy. Control tumors came from treatment-naive patients without prior radiation. Clear cell pathology was present in this patient's renal cell carcinoma. V usage is TRBV5-1 and J usage is TRBJ2-7; D uncertain. Sequenced here: tumor tissue, sampled from a patient whose treatment was nephrectomy without radiotherapy. The receptor was isolated from a man aged 40-55 years with renal cell carcinoma. CDR3 loop: CASSLDGSHSYEQYF. For the CDR3, the DNA is TGCGCCAGCAGCTTGGACGGATCGCACTCCTACGAGCAGTACTTC.